These 21 T cell receptor beta chains were sequenced from one sample in a study of OX40 agonist ivuxolimab in advanced cancers. Profiling relied on immunoSEQ multiplex PCR, and the TCRdb table lists in-frame clones only, not all of them. The data show about 84,000 clones, about nine tenths seen once. The sequencing here drew on CD4+ or CD8+ T cells sorted from blood, taken in a trial of the OX40 agonist ivuxolimab. The receptor set was obtained from an adult with an advanced solid tumor such as melanoma, head and neck, liver or kidney cancer.

The V call is TRBV20-1, the J call TRBJ1-1; the D gene is possibly TRBD1 (6 bases). This CDR3 contains 11 residues. The germline gives CDR1 DFQATT, CDR2 SNEGSKA (reference sequence). The CDR3 here is CRGTFDTEAFF. The CDR3, as DNA: TGCAGGGGGACATTTGACACTGAAGCTTTCTTT.

This clone was observed once. This chain connects TRBV5-4 to TRBJ2-2, with D tentatively TRBD2 (5 bases). Trimming stripped 3 bases from V and 5 bases from J, with 17 bases between. Germline CDR1 is SGHNT and CDR2 is YYREEE (reference sequence). This CDR3 comprises 16 residues. CDR3 amino acids: CASSSAGARGTGELFF. The CDR3 DNA sequence: TGTGCCAGCAGCTCGGCTGGTGCCCGGGGAACCGGGGAGCTGTTTTTT.

This rearrangement joins TRBV7-9 to TRBJ2-7, with 9 nucleotides matching TRBD1. The CDR3 runs to 15 residues. Germline V gene lookup returns CDR1 SEHNR and CDR2 FQNEAQ (reference sequence). Trimming cost V 4 bases and J 2 bases; bases outside gene matches: 6. Here the CDR3 reads CASSWDREGAYEQYF. CDR3 nucleotides: TGTGCCAGCAGCTGGGACAGGGAAGGGGCCTACGAGCAGTACTTC.

V gene TRBV6-1 combines with J gene TRBJ1-5; D is undetermined. V gave up 9 bases and J gave up 6 bases, with 9 bases separating them. CDR3 length equals 11 residues. CDR1 MNHNS and CDR2 SASEGT come from the germline V gene. The CDR3 DNA reads as TGTGCCAGTGGGGATAGTCAGCCCCAGCATTTT. Translated: CASGDSQPQHF.

J is TRBJ2-7 and V is TRBV27; perhaps TRBD1 as D (5 bases). This CDR3 region has 15 residues. Trimming left V 3 bases short and J 2 bases short, with 14 bases between. Germline lookup yields CDR1 MNHEY and CDR2 SMNVEV (reference sequence). The CDR3: CASSFQGLRTYEQYF. In DNA, the CDR3 is TGTGCCAGCAGTTTCCAGGGCCTGCGGACCTACGAGCAGTACTTC.

This sequence joins TRBV9 and TRBJ2-3, with a possible D match to TRBD1 (6 bases). The germline CDR1 and CDR2 sequences are SGDLS and YYNGEE. With 1 base removed from V and 4 bases from J, the gap between germline ends came to 13 bases. The CDR3 has 15 residues. In DNA, the CDR3 is TGTGCCAGCAGCGTAAGTACAGGGTGGCCAGATACGCAGTATTTT. It is translated as CASSVSTGWPDTQYF. The full variable domain, completed using reference TRBV9 and TRBJ2-3, is DSGVTQTPKHLITATGQRVTLRCSPRSGDLSVYWYQQSLDQGLQFLIQYYNGEERAKGNILERFSAQQFPDLHSELNLSSLELGDSALYFCASSVSTGWPDTQYFGPGTRLTVL.

The chain employs TRBV12-5 and TRBJ2-2; a weak D match, TRBD2 (6 bases). The CDR3 is 15 amino acids. V lost 9 bases to trimming and J lost 0 bases, with 14 bases between them. Germline V gene lookup returns CDR1 LGHNT and CDR2 FRNRAP. The CDR3 here is CASRLEGANTGELFF. The CDR3 DNA is TGTGCTAGCCGACTGGAGGGTGCGAACACCGGGGAGCTGTTTTTT.

This chain joins TRBV18 and TRBJ2-7; D is unresolved. The CDR3 covers 13 residues. Germline V gene data show CDR1 as KGHSH and CDR2 as LQKENI. V gave up 5 bases and J gave up 3 bases, with 11 bases separating them. The CDR3 bases are TGTGCCAGCTCAAGGGATCTATTCTACGAGCAGTACTTC. Its translation: CASSRDLFYEQYF.

This clone was detected once. The gene calls are TRBV5-1 and TRBJ1-3, with 7 bases matching TRBD1. Losses at the gene ends were 0 bases for V and 3 bases for J; bases not matched to a gene: 6. Germline values: CDR1 SGHRS, CDR2 YFSETQ. The CDR3 is 16 residues long. The CDR3 DNA follows: TGCGCCAGCAGCTTGGCCTTAGGGGGCAGTGGAAACACCATATATTTT. Its translation: CASSLALGGSGNTIYF.

The V and J genes are TRBV19 and TRBJ1-6, with D possibly TRBD1 on 5 matching bases. This CDR3 is 18 amino acids long. CDR1 is LNHDA, CDR2 SQIVND, per germline (reference sequence). Trimming pared 10 bases from V and 6 bases from J, leaving 28 bases between. The CDR3 spells CATEPRRNPGRGNSPLHF. The CDR3 nucleotides are TGTGCCACCGAACCTAGACGAAACCCGGGACGGGGTAATTCACCCCTCCACTTT.

Only a few counts were recorded for this clone. The chain is built from TRBV10-3 and TRBJ2-6, with 9 bases lining up with TRBD1. The V gene end was trimmed by 9 bases and the J gene end by 4 bases; junction bases not matched to a gene: 16. This CDR3 is built from 18 residues. Germline CDR1 and CDR2: ENHRY and SYGVKD. CDR3 nucleotide sequence: TGTGCCATTCAGGGAGAGGGACAGGGAGTGTCGGGGGCCAACGTCCTGACTTTC. Protein sequence: CAIQGEGQGVSGANVLTF.

V and J are TRBV10-1 and TRBJ2-3; 8 bases match TRBD1. Losses at the gene ends were 3 bases for V and 1 base for J; bases not matched to a gene: 9. The length of the CDR3 is 17 residues. From germline, CDR1 is WNHNN and CDR2 SYGVQD (reference sequence). The DNA of the CDR3 is TGCGCCAGCAGTGAAACCGGGACAGGACGGCGCACAGATACGCAGTATTTT. Its protein product is CASSETGTGRRTDTQYF.

The chain recombines TRBV7-9 with TRBJ1-2; maybe TRBD1 (6 bases). CDR1 and CDR2 from the germline V gene are SEHNR and FQNEAQ (reference sequence). V was shortened by 5 bases and J by 2 bases, with 12 bases between the two germline ends. The CDR3 runs to 14 residues. CDR3 sequence reads: CASSGGARNYGYTF. Written as DNA, the CDR3 is TGTGCCAGCAGCGGGGGGGCGCGGAACTATGGCTACACCTTC. The full variable domain, its missing parts supplied by reference TRBV7-9 and TRBJ1-2, is DTGVSQNPRHKITKRGQNVTFRCDPISEHNRLYWYRQTLGQGPEFLTYFQNEAQLEKSRLLSDRFSAERPKGSFSTLEIQRTEQGDSAMYLCASSGGARNYGYTFGSGTRLTVV.

J is TRBJ2-3 and V is TRBV19; a weak D match, TRBD2 (6 bases). The length of the CDR3 is 13 residues. Germline V lookup: CDR1 LNHDA, CDR2 SQIVND (reference sequence). The V end was cut by 6 bases, the J end by 1 base, with 8 bases between. In DNA form, the CDR3 reads TGTGCCAGTAGCGGGGGAGGCACAGATACGCAGTATTTT. This gives the protein CASSGGGTDTQYF.

The rearrangement uses TRBV10-3 and TRBJ2-3, with D perhaps matching TRBD2 (6 bases). Trimming cost V 6 bases and J 2 bases, with 12 bases left between them. This CDR3 has 14 amino acids. Germline values: CDR1 ENHRY, CDR2 SYGVKD. The CDR3 nucleotides read TGTGCCATCAGCGGTAGGACTAACACAGATACGCAGTATTTT. Translation: CAISGRTNTDTQYF.

The chain recombines TRBV14 with TRBJ1-1; 10 bases align to TRBD1. V gave up 8 bases and J gave up 3 bases; unmatched junction bases: 6. CDR3 length: 14 amino acids. Germline loops: CDR1 SGHDN, CDR2 FVKESK. The CDR3 DNA reads TGTGCCAGCGACGACAGGGGGCTTTACACTGAAGCTTTCTTT. Translated, it gives CASDDRGLYTEAFF.

This clone appeared a few times. The J gene is TRBJ2-5, the V gene TRBV6-1; 8 bases fit TRBD2. CDR3 length equals 18 residues. Germline-derived CDR1 and CDR2 are MNHNS and SASEGT. The junction had 15 bases not matched to a gene; V was cut back by 2 bases and J by 4 bases. DNA for the CDR3: TGTGCCAGCAGTGAATCGGTAGCGGGAAGAGTAGCGGGAGAGACCCAGTACTTC. Encoded protein: CASSESVAGRVAGETQYF.

CDR3: CAWSPPGWGRTEAFF. The CDR3 nucleotides read TGTGCCTGGAGTCCGCCTGGCTGGGGTAGGACTGAAGCTTTCTTT. V and J are TRBV30 and TRBJ1-1; D is uncertain. The germline V and J ends were trimmed by 2 bases and 5 bases, with 18 bases remaining between them. The CDR3 has 15 residues. CDR1 and CDR2 (germline): GTSNPN, SVGIG (reference sequence).

The V and J genes are TRBV27 and TRBJ1-4, with a tentative D call TRBD1 (6 bases). The CDR3 sequence is 14 residues long. The V end was cut by 0 bases, the J end by 8 bases, with 10 bases between. The germline V gene encodes CDR1 MNHEY and CDR2 SMNVEV (reference sequence). The chain's CDR3 is CASSLSWGHEKLFF. The CDR3 DNA reads as TGTGCCAGCAGTTTATCTTGGGGGCACGAAAAACTGTTTTTT.

This clone was observed once. The V and J genes are TRBV11-2 and TRBJ2-1, with 9 bases matching TRBD2. V lost 0 bases and J lost 8; bases outside the gene matches: 8. The CDR3 is made up of 16 amino acids. From germline, CDR1 is SGHAT and CDR2 FQNNGV. CDR3 amino acids: CASSLDGAGGFDEQFF. CDR3 nucleotide sequence: TGTGCCAGCAGCTTAGATGGGGCGGGAGGGTTTGATGAGCAGTTCTTC. The whole variable domain, filled in from reference TRBV11-2 and TRBJ2-1, reads EAGVAQSPRYKIIEKRQSVAFWCNPISGHATLYWYQQILGQGPKLLIQFQNNGVVDDSQLPKDRFSAERLKGVDSTLKIQPAKLEDSAVYLCASSLDGAGGFDEQFFGPGTRLTVL.

The rearrangement joins TRBV9 to TRBJ2-2, with 7 bases aligning to TRBD2. The ends lost 3 bases at V and 2 bases at J; junction bases unmatched: 7. Germline loops: CDR1 SGDLS, CDR2 YYNGEE. The CDR3 spans 16 residues. In nucleotides, the CDR3 is TGTGCCAGCAGCGGACAACTAGCGCTCAACACCGGGGAGCTGTTTTTT. This sequence encodes CASSGQLALNTGELFF.